A single sample is the source of the 2 T cell receptor beta chains below, sequenced in a study of CD4 T cells in relation to SARS-CoV-2 and coronaviruses. The antigens of these receptors remain unknown. Some clones are missing from TCRdb's copy, which holds only in-frame ones; the method was immunoSEQ multiplex PCR. The data contain about 12,000 clones, 69% of them singletons. The unexposed donors gave CD4+ T cells in about 2011-2019, prior to COVID-19. After approximately 10 days of culture, CD4+ T cells were isolated. The sequenced sample was CD4+ T cells from PBMCs, cultured in vitro. The receptors were sampled from a human donor in good health.

This sequence joins TRBV10-3 and TRBJ1-1; D remains ambiguous. Germline V gene sequence: CDR1 ENHRY, CDR2 SYGVKD. The germline V and J ends were trimmed by 0 bases and 8 bases, with 22 bases remaining between them. The CDR3 has 17 amino acids. The CDR3 DNA reads TGTGCCATCAGTGAGTCGTTGAGTCTGAATAAGCGATACGAAGCTTTCTTT. It specifies CAISESLSLNKRYEAFF.

The chain joins TRBV5-1 to TRBJ1-6; 10 positions match TRBD1. With 4 bases clipped from V and 10 bases from J, the junction kept 11 bases outside the gene matches. Germline V gene lookup returns CDR1 SGHRS and CDR2 YFSETQ. This CDR3 has 16 residues. The CDR3 loop is CASSQPGTGVRSPLHF. The CDR3 nucleotides read TGCGCCAGCAGCCAGCCGGGGACAGGGGTAAGGTCACCCCTCCACTTT.